This entry is about one T cell receptor (beta chain). This record comes from a study of blood T cell repertoires in COVID-19. Study summary: Collection of acute and convalescent COVID-19 samples took place in the United States, Italy and Spain. T cells, B-cell-depleted T cells, or PBMCs supplied cDNA or gDNA.

CDR3 length: 13 amino acids. The ends were cut back, 1 base at V and 6 bases at J, with 9 bases in the middle. Germline values: CDR1 SGHAT, CDR2 FQNNGV. Generated by immunoSEQ multiplex PCR, the TCRdb table keeps only in-frame clones and is missing some. The table includes some 97,000 clones, 88% detected once. The V gene is TRBV11-2, the J gene TRBJ1-1; D remains ambiguous. The sequenced sample consisted of peripheral blood. The receptor was isolated from a woman aged 60 to 75 with acute or convalescent COVID-19. The CDR3: CASSLAGLAEAFF. The CDR3 coding sequence is TGTGCCAGCAGCTTAGCCGGGTTAGCTGAAGCTTTCTTT.